The present entry profiles one T cell receptor (beta chain) with its context. Assay: immunoSEQ multiplex PCR; the TCRdb copy retains only in-frame clones and omits some. The sample carries about 230,000 clones, around 84% recorded once. The data were obtained in a study of blood T cell repertoires in COVID-19. On the study more broadly: Sources were T cells, B-cell-depleted T cells, or PBMCs; the material itself was cDNA or gDNA.

The sequence derives from a man aged 45-65 years with COVID-19, enrolled during active disease. Sequencing input: peripheral blood.

The CDR3 bases are TGTGCCAGCAGCGTAGAAGGAGTGAGCTCCTACAATGAGCAGTTCTTC. This translates into CASSVEGVSSYNEQFF. The genes are TRBV9 and TRBJ2-1; no clear D. Trimming removed 0 bases at V and 0 bases at J, with 10 bases between. The length of the CDR3 is 16 residues. Per germline, CDR1 SGDLS and CDR2 YYNGEE.